This record concerns one TCR beta chain sequence. Antigen specificity is unknown. Germline assignment: CDR1 SNHLY and CDR2 FYNNEI. The CDR3 spans 16 residues. Between the trimmed V and J ends, which lost 4 bases and 0 bases, there was a span of 13 bases. From 5'RACE with constant-segment primers came TCR alpha and TCR beta cDNA libraries that carried sample barcodes and UMIs. Each CDR3 protein gets one entry after TCRdb re-called the 5' RACE reads with MiXCR. The table includes hundreds of thousands of distinct CDR3 sequences, roughly 20% detected once. This specimen belongs to a study of T-cell memory formation after mild COVID-19. Study findings and constraints: Clones that shrank (day 15 to 85) were balanced CD4/CD8, whereas later expanders leaned CD4+.

The chain combines TRBV2 with TRBJ2-4; no clear D gene. Sequenced sample: PBMCs or a T cell subset sorted from them (not recorded which). The source is an adult woman who had mild COVID-19 (a few samples of this study predate the infection). Cell type and time point are not known. The chain's CDR3 is CASSGNSNLAKNIQYF. In nucleotides, the CDR3 is TGTGCCAGCAGTGGGAACAGCAACCTAGCCAAAAACATTCAGTACTTC.